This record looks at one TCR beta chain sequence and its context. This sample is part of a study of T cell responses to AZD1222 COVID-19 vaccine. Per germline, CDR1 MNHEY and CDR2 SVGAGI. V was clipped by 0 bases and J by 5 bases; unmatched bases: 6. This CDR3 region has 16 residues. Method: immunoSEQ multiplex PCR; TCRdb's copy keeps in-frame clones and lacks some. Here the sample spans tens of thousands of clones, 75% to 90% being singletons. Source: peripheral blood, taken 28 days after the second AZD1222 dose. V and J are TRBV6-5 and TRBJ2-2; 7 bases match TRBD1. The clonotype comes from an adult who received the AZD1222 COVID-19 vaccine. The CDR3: CASSYSPGGRTGELFF. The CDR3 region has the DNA TGTGCCAGCAGTTACTCCCCAGGGGGACGAACCGGGGAGCTGTTTTTT.